These 23 T cell receptor beta chains share one sample of origin, sequenced in a study of cytomegalovirus exposure and HLA in healthy donors. PCR was performed using 60 Vbeta and 13 Jbeta primers. TCRdb keeps only in-frame clones here, not all; method: immunoSEQ multiplex PCR. The table includes some 120,000 clones, 75% to 80% detected once. Sequences were obtained from PBMCs. The receptor set was obtained from a woman aged 35 to 49 in good health and CMV-seronegative.

The chain carries TRBV11-2 and TRBJ1-5; perhaps TRBD1 as D (6 bases). The ends were cut back, 4 bases at V and 7 bases at J, with 11 bases in the middle. Germline V gene sequence: CDR1 SGHAT, CDR2 FQNNGV. This CDR3 comprises 13 residues. CDR3 region: CASSSGDRQPQHF. The CDR3 nucleotides are TGTGCCAGCAGCTCAGGGGACCGGCAGCCCCAGCATTTT.

This chain uses TRBV28 with TRBJ1-5, with D uncertain. The V end was cut by 4 bases, the J end by 7 bases, with 8 bases between. This CDR3 comprises 12 residues. CDR1 MDHEN and CDR2 SYDVKM come from the germline V gene. The CDR3 loop is CASSSGGQPQHF. CDR3 DNA sequence: TGTGCCAGCAGTTCAGGTGGGCAGCCCCAGCATTTT.

V usage is TRBV9 and J usage is TRBJ2-7; 13 bases map to TRBD2. V lost 0 bases, J lost 5 bases, and 8 bases stayed unmatched. The CDR3 length is 17 residues. Germline V lookup: CDR1 SGDLS, CDR2 YYNGEE. CDR3 region: CASSVAFGTSGTHEQYF. The CDR3 DNA reads as TGTGCCAGCAGCGTAGCTTTTGGGACTAGCGGGACTCACGAGCAGTACTTC.

The J gene is TRBJ2-7, the V gene TRBV27; 10 bases match TRBD1. This CDR3 spans 15 amino acids. From germline, CDR1 is MNHEY and CDR2 SMNVEV (reference sequence). J was trimmed by 0 bases and V by 5 bases; bases with no gene match: 4. DNA of the CDR3: TGTGCCAGCAGTCACGGACAGGGGGGCTCCTACGAGCAGTACTTC. This encodes CASSHGQGGSYEQYF.

This sequence joins TRBV6-6 and TRBJ2-5, with 7 nucleotides matching TRBD2. This CDR3 has 14 amino acids. Germline CDR1 reads MNHNY; CDR2 reads SVGAGI (reference sequence). The junction had 12 bases not matched to a gene; V was cut back by 5 bases and J by 9 bases. CDR3 region: CASSPSSGGMSQYF. Written as DNA, the CDR3 is TGTGCCAGCAGTCCCTCTAGCGGTGGAATGTCCCAGTACTTC.

The chain uses TRBV29-1 and TRBJ2-3, with 12 bases identical to TRBD2. The J segment lost 2 bases and the V segment lost 4 bases, leaving 7 bases of the junction unmatched. The CDR3 consists of 16 residues. Germline V CDR1 and CDR2: SQVTM, ANQGSEA. The DNA for the CDR3 is TGCAGCGTTGCGCTAGCGGGAGGGCCTGTCACAGATACGCAGTATTTT. This codes for CSVALAGGPVTDTQYF.

The CDR3 sequence is CASSLTGGRTIYNSPLHF. CDR3 DNA sequence: TGTGCCAGCAGCTTAACGGGAGGTAGAACCATCTATAATTCACCCCTCCACTTT. The chain recombines TRBV7-8 with TRBJ1-6, with D hard to call. V was shortened by 2 bases and J by 3 bases, with 17 bases between the two germline ends. CDR3 length: 18 residues. Germline-derived CDR1 and CDR2 are SGHVS and FQNEAQ.

This clone was detected only once. This chain connects TRBV15 to TRBJ2-1; TRBD2 matches at 12 bases. Germline values: CDR1 LNHNV, CDR2 YYDKDF (reference sequence). This CDR3 has 18 residues. With V trimmed by 1 base and J by 6 bases, 10 bases remained unmatched. Here the CDR3 DNA reads TGTGCCACCAGCAGAGCTTCGCTAGCGGGAGGGCTTGGCAATGAGCAGTTCTTC. Translating gives CATSRASLAGGLGNEQFF.

This sequence joins TRBV20-1 and TRBJ2-7, with a possible D match to TRBD2 (6 bases). The germline V gene encodes CDR1 DFQATT and CDR2 SNEGSKA (reference sequence). The CDR3 has 11 amino acids. CDR3 sequence reads: CSGGIAREQYF. CDR3 in DNA: TGCAGCGGGGGAATTGCAAGAGAGCAGTACTTC.

The chain recombines TRBV7-2 with TRBJ2-3; 9 nucleotides align to TRBD2. V lost 2 bases, J lost 7 bases, and 10 bases stayed unmatched. CDR3 length: 16 residues. The germline V gene encodes CDR1 SGHTA and CDR2 FQGNSA. Here the CDR3 reads CASSLLRAGGPNTQYF. The CDR3 DNA is TGTGCCAGCAGCTTACTTCGGGCGGGAGGGCCGAATACGCAGTATTTT.

V and J are TRBV28 and TRBJ1-4; D is perhaps TRBD1 (5 bases). V dropped 6 bases and J dropped 12 bases, with 17 bases sitting between them. Per germline, CDR1 MDHEN and CDR2 SYDVKM. This CDR3 comprises 13 residues. In DNA, the CDR3 is TGTGCCAGCAGCTATAGAACTCAGGGTGAACTGTTTTTT. Translation gives CASSYRTQGELFF.

The chain couples TRBV4-2 to TRBJ2-1; 7 nucleotides line up with TRBD2. The CDR3 sequence is 14 residues long. The V and J ends lost 5 bases and 5 bases, in that order; junction bases with no gene match: 6. The germline V gene encodes CDR1 LGHNA and CDR2 YNFKEQ. As DNA, the CDR3 is TGTGCCAGCAGCGAGTGGCTAGCGGACAATGAGCAGTTCTTC. Amino acid sequence: CASSEWLADNEQFF.

This clone was seen a single time. This sequence joins TRBV5-1 and TRBJ2-5, with 7 bases lining up with TRBD1. Germline loops: CDR1 SGHRS, CDR2 YFSETQ. CDR3 length equals 13 residues. With 7 bases clipped from V and 5 bases from J, the junction kept 8 bases outside the gene matches. The CDR3 sequence: CASETGLEETQYF. The CDR3 nucleotides read TGCGCCAGCGAGACAGGGTTAGAGGAGACCCAGTACTTC.

Details on this clone: The junction and the germline gene differ at one end; a read error may be behind it. The chain joins TRBV7-9 to TRBJ2-5; TRBD2 aligns across 12 bases. The J call may not be correct, given that the DNA end is closer to TRBJ2-7. Germline loops: CDR1 SEHNR, CDR2 FQNEAQ (reference sequence). CDR3 size: 16 residues. CDR3 DNA: TGTTCCAGCAGCCCGACTAGCGGGAGAGGTGTGAACGAGCAGTACTTC. This sequence encodes CSSSPTSGRGVNEQYF.

The rearrangement joins TRBV6-5 to TRBJ1-3; possibly TRBD1 for D (6 bases). Trimming left V 6 bases short and J 0 bases short, with 12 bases between. Germline V CDR1 and CDR2: MNHEY, SVGAGI. The length of the CDR3 is 15 residues. The CDR3, as DNA: TGTGCCAGCAGCTCCCCACAGGGCTCTGGAAACACCATATATTTT. It yields the protein CASSSPQGSGNTIYF.

This clone was picked up one time. The J gene is TRBJ2-4, the V gene TRBV5-1; a possible D gene is TRBD2 (5 bases). This CDR3 has 13 residues. V lost 1 base to trimming and J lost 8 bases, with 10 bases between them. Germline CDR1 and CDR2: SGHRS and YFSETQ. The CDR3 loop reads CASSLSSSHIQYF. CDR3 bases: TGCGCCAGCAGCTTGTCTAGCTCCCACATTCAGTACTTC.

This chain joins TRBV7-2 and TRBJ1-5; 7 positions agree with TRBD1. This CDR3 is built from 16 residues. The V gene end was trimmed by 0 bases and the J gene end by 2 bases; junction bases not matched to a gene: 4. Germline lookup yields CDR1 SGHTA and CDR2 FQGNSA. The chain's CDR3 is CASSLAGGRGNQPQHF. In nucleotides, the CDR3 is TGTGCCAGCAGCTTAGCAGGGGGCAGGGGCAATCAGCCCCAGCATTTT.

The genes are TRBV28 and TRBJ2-3; D may be TRBD2 (5 bases). V lost 8 bases and J lost 3, with 12 bases in between. The germline CDR1 and CDR2 sequences are MDHEN and SYDVKM. The CDR3 extends over 13 amino acids. The CDR3 region has the DNA TGTGCCAGCTACGGGATGTGGACAGATACGCAGTATTTT. It translates to CASYGMWTDTQYF.

V gene TRBV10-3 combines with J gene TRBJ2-1, with D maybe TRBD1 (5 bases). V shed 3 bases and J shed 9 bases, with 15 bases lying between them. Looked up from germline, CDR1 is ENHRY and CDR2 is SYGVKD. The CDR3 is 14 residues long. CDR3 sequence: CAISDSIGETEQFF. CDR3 nucleotides: TGTGCCATCAGTGACTCTATAGGGGAAACTGAGCAGTTCTTC.

The gene calls are TRBV15 and TRBJ1-1, with a tentative D call TRBD1 (6 bases). V was trimmed by 6 bases and J by 7 bases, leaving 15 bases between them. This CDR3 is built from 13 residues. In germline, CDR1 is LNHNV, CDR2 YYDKDF (reference sequence). CDR3 sequence: CATRARGFGEAFF. CDR3 coding DNA: TGTGCCACCAGAGCTAGGGGGTTTGGTGAAGCTTTCTTT.

This CDR3 reads CASSPRAMANQPQHF. The DNA for the CDR3 is TGTGCCAGCTCACCGCGGGCTATGGCGAATCAGCCCCAGCATTTT. This chain connects TRBV18 to TRBJ1-5; the D is unclear. Germline V gives CDR1 KGHSH, CDR2 LQKENI. Trimming left V 3 bases short and J 4 bases short, with 13 bases between. CDR3 size: 15 residues.

This rearrangement joins TRBV7-2 to TRBJ2-1, with 11 bases that match TRBD2. The germline CDR1 and CDR2 sequences are SGHTA and FQGNSA. CDR3 length: 16 residues. Germline trimming cut 1 base from V and 15 bases from J; bases unmatched to any gene: 14. The CDR3 here is CASSLDIGTSGGYRFF. Here the CDR3 DNA reads TGTGCCAGCAGCTTAGACATCGGGACTAGCGGAGGATACCGGTTCTTC.

This chain joins TRBV7-9 and TRBJ2-2, with D hard to call. V was clipped by 4 bases and J by 6 bases, with 6 bases between them. Per germline, CDR1 SEHNR and CDR2 FQNEAQ (reference sequence). This CDR3 is built from 12 residues. CDR3 amino acids: CASSSNPGELFF. CDR3 DNA: TGTGCCAGCAGCTCCAATCCCGGGGAGCTGTTTTTT.